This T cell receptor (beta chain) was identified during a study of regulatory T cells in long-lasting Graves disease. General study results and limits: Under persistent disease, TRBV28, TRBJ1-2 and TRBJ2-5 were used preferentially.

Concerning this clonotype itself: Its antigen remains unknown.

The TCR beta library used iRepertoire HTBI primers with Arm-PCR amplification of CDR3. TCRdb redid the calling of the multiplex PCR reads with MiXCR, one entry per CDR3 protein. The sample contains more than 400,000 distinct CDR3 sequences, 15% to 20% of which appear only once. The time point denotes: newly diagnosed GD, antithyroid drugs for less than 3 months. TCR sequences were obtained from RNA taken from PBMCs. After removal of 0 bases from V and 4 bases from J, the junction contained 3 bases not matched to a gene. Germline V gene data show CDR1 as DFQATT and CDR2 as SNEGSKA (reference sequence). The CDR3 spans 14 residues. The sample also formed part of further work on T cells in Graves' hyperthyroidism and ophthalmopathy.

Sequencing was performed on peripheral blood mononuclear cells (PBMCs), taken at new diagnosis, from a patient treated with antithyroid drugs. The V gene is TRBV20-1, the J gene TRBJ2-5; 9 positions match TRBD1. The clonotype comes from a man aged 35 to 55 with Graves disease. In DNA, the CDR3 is TGCAGTGCTAGAGATTTGACAGGGGGAGAGACCCAGTACTTC. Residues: CSARDLTGGETQYF.